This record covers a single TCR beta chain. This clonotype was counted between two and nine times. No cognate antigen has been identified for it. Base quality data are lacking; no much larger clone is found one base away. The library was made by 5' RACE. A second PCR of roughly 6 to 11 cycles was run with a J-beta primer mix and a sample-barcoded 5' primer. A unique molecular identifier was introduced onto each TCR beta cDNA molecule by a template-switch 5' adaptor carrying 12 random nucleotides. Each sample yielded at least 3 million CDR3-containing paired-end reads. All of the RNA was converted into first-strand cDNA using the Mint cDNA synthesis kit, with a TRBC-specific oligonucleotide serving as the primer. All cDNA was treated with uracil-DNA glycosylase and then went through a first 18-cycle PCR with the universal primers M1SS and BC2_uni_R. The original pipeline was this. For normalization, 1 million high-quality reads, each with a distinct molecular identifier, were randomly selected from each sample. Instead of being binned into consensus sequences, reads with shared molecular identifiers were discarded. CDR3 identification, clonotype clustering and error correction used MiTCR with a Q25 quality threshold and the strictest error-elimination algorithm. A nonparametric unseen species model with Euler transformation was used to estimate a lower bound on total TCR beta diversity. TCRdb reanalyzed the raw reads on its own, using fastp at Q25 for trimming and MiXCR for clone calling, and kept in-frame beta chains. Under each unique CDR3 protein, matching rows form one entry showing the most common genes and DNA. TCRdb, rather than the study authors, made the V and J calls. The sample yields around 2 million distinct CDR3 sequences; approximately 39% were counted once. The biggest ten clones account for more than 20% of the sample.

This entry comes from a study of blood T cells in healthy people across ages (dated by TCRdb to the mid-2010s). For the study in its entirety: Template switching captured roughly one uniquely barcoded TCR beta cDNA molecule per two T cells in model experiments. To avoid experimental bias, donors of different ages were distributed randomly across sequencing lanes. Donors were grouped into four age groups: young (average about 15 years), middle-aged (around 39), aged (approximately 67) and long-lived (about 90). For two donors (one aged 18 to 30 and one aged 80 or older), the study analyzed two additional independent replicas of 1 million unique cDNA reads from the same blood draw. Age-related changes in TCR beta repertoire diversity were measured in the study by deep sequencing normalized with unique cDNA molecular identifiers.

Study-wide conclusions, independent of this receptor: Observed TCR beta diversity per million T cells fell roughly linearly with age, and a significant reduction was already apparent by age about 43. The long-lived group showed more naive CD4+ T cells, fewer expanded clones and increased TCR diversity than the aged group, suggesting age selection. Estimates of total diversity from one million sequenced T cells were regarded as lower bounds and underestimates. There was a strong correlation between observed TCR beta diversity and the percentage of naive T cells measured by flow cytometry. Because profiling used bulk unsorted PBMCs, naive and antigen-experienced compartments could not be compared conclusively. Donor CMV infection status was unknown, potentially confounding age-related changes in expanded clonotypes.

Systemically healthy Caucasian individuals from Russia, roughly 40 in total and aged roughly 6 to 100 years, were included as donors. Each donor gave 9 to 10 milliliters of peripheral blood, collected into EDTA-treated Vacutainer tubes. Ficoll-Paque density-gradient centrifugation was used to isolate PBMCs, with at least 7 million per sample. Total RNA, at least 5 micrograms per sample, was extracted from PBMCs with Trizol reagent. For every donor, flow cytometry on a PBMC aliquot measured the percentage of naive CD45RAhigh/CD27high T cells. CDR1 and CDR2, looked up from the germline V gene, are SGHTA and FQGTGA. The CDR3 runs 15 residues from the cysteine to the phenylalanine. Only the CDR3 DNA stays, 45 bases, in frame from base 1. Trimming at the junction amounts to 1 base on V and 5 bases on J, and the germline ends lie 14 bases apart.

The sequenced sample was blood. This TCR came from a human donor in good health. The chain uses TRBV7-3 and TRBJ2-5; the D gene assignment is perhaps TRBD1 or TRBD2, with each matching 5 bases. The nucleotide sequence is TGTGCCAGCAGCTTAAGAGGGACCCTAATGGAGACCCAGTACTTC. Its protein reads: CASSLRGTLMETQYF. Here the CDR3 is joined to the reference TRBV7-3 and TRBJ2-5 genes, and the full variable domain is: GAGVSQTPSNKVTEKGKYVELRCDPISGHTALYWYRQSLGQGPEFLIYFQGTGAADDSGLPNDRFFAVRPEGSVSTLKIQRTERGDSAVYLCASSLRGTLMETQYFGPGTRLLVL.